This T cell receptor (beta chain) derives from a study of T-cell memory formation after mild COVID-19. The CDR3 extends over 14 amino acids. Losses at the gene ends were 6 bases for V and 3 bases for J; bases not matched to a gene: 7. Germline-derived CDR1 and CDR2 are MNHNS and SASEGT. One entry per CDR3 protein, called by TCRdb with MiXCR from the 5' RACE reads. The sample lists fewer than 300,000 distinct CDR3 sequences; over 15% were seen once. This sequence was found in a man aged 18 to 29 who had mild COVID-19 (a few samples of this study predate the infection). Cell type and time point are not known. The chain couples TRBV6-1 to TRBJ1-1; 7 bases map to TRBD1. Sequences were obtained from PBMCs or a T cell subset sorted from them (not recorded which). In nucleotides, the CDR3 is TGTGCCAGCAGGACGACAGGGTACTACACTGAAGCTTTCTTT. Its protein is CASRTTGYYTEAFF.